The clone carrying this T cell receptor beta chain has ten or more counts. Its cognate antigen is unknown. Expressed TCRB transcripts were sequenced because the entire RNA isolate underwent reverse transcription. The protocol was immunoSEQ multiplex PCR, while the TCRdb copy is restricted to in-frame clones and leaves out a portion. The sample has around 180,000 clones; 7.5% to 8.5% are singletons. V gave up 5 bases and J gave up 7 bases, with 17 bases separating them. This CDR3 comprises 14 residues. CDR1 MDHEN and CDR2 SYDVKM come from the germline V gene. The data belong to a study of beta chain features in type 1 diabetes. Overall study findings and caveats: Shortening that was moderate but significant affected the TCRB CDR3s of Type 1 diabetes patients in all four CD4+ subsets.

The sample comprised central memory CD4+ T cells from blood. The sequence came from a man younger than 35 with type 1 diabetes. The rearrangement links TRBV28 to TRBJ2-5; the D gene is possibly TRBD1 (6 bases). The CDR3 spells CASSPGTTVATQYF. CDR3 DNA: TGTGCCAGCAGTCCCGGGACAACCGTTGCGACCCAGTACTTC. The full variable domain, completed using reference TRBV28 and TRBJ2-5, is DVKVTQSSRYLVKRTGEKVFLECVQDMDHENMFWYRQDPGLGLRLIYFSYDVKMKEKGDIPEGYSVSREKKERFSLILESASTNQTSMYLCASSPGTTVATQYFGPGTRLLVL.